The clone carrying this T cell receptor (beta chain) has just a few counts. Amplified regions were TCR beta CDR3 sequences from RNA transcripts. Initially, a first-round RT-PCR of the TCR CDR3 employed the HTBI primer set. TCRdb re-called the multiplex PCR reads through MiXCR, storing one row per CDR3 protein. This sample has 160,000 or so distinct CDR3 sequences; approximately 9% occur once, and the top ten carry 22%. This entry comes from a study of T cells in Graves' hyperthyroidism and ophthalmopathy. Overall study context: Peripheral blood sampling occurred at initial diagnosis, before any treatment.

V lost 0 bases and J lost 5; bases outside the gene matches: 12. Germline lookup yields CDR1 SGHAT and CDR2 FQNNGV. This CDR3 contains 17 residues. V and J are TRBV11-2 and TRBJ2-7; 8 nucleotides line up with TRBD2. The origin of this receptor is a woman younger than 30 with Graves' hyperthyroidism that later progressed to Graves' ophthalmopathy. The sequenced sample was blood. The CDR3 sequence is CASSLEGGGAGAHEQYF. CDR3 sequence (DNA): TGTGCCAGCAGCTTAGAGGGGGGTGGAGCGGGAGCCCACGAGCAGTACTTC.